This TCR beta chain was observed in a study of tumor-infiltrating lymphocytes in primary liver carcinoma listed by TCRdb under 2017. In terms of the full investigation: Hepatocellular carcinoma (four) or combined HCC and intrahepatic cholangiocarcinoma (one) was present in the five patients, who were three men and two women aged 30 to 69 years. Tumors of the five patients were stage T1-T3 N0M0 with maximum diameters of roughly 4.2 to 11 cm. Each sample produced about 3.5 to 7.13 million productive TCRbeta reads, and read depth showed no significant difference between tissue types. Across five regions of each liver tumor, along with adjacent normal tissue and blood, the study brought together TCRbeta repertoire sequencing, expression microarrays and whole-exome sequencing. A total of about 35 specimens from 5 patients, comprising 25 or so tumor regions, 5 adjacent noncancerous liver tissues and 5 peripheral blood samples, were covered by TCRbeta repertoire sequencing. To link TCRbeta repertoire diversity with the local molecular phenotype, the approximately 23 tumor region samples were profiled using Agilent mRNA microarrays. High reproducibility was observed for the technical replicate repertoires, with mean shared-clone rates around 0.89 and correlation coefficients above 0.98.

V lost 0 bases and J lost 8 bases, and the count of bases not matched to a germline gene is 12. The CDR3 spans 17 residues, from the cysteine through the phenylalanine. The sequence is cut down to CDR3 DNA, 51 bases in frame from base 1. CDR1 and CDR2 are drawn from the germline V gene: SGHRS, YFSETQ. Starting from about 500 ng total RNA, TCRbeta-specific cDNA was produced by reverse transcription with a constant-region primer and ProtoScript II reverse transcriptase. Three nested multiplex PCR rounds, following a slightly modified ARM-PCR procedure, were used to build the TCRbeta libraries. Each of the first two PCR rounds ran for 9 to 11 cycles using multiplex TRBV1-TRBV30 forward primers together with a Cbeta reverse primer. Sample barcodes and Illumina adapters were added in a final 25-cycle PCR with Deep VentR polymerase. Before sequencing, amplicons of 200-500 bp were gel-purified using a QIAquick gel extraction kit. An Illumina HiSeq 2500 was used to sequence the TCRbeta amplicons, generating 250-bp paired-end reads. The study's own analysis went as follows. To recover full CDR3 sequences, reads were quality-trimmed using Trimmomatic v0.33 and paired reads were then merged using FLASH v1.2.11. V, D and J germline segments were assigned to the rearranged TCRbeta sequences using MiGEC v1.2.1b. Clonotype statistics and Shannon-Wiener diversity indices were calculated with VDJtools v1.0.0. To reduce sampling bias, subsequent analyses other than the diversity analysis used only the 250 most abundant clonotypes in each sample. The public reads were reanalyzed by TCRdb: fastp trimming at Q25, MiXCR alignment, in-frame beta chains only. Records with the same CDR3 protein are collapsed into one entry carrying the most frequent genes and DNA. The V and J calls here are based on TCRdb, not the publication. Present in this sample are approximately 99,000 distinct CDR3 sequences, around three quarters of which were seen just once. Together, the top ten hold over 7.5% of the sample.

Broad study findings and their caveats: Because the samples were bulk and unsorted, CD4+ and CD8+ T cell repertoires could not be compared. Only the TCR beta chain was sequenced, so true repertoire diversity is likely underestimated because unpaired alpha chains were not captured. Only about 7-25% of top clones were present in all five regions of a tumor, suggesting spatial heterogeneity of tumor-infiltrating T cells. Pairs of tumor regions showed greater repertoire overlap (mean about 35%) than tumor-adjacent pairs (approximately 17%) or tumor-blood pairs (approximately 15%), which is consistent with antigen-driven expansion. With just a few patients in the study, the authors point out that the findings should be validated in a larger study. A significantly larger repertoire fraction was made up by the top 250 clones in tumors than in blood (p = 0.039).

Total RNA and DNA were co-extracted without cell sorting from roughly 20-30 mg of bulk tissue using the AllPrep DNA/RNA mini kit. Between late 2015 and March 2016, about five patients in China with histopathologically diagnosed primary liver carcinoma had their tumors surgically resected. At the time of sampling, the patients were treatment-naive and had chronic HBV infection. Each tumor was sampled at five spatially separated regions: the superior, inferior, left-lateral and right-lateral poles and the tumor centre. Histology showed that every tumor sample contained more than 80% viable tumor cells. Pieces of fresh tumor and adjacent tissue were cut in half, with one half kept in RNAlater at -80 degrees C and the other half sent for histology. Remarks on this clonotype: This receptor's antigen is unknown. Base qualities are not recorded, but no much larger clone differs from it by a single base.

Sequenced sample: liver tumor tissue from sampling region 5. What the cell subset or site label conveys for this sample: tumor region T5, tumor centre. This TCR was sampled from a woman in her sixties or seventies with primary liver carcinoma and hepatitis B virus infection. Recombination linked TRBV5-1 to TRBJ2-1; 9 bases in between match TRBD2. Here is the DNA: TGCGCCAGCAGCTTGGCCGCTGGGCTAGCGGGATGGGATGAGCAGTTCTTC. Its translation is CASSLAAGLAGWDEQFF.